This T cell receptor (beta chain) is from a study of T cells in Graves' hyperthyroidism and ophthalmopathy. This clonotype was observed at least ten times. Its antigen is unknown. A Clinical Activity Score of at least 3, a NOSPECS grade of at least 4 and a duration under 3 months were recorded in the ophthalmopathy patients. The diagnoses drew upon clinical symptoms, serum thyroxine and TRAb, thyroid ultrasound and orbital computed tomography. Amplified TCR beta CDR3 regions came from RNA transcripts. Researchers ran a first-round RT-PCR on the TCR CDR3 using the HTBI primer set. TCRdb called the multiplex PCR reads again in MiXCR, with one record for every CDR3 protein. The sample yields almost 250,000 distinct CDR3 sequences, more than 20% seen once. The study, taken as a whole, reports: Blood samples included most of the expanded thyroid clonotypes exceeding 0.001.

Germline CDR1 SNHLY, CDR2 FYNNEI. Trimming left V 2 bases short and J 6 bases short, with 2 bases between. This CDR3 spans 10 amino acids. The clonotype originates from a woman in her forties with Graves' ophthalmopathy. The source material was blood. V usage is TRBV2 and J usage is TRBJ2-7; D is uncertain. The CDR3 protein is CASSEIEQYF. CDR3 sequence (DNA): TGTGCCAGCAGTGAAATCGAGCAGTACTTC.